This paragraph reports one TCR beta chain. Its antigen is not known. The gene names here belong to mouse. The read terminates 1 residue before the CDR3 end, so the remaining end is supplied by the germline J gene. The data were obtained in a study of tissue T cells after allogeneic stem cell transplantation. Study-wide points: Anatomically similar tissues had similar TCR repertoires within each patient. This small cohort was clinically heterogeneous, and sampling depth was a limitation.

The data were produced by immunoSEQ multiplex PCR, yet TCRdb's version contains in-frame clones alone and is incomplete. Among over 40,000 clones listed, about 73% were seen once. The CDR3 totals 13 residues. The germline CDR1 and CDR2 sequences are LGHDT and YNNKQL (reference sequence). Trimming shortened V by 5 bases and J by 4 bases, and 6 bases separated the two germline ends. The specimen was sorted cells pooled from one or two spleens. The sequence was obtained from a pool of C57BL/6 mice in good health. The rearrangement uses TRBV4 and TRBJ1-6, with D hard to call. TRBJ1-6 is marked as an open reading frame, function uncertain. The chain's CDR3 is CASSRQYNSPLYF. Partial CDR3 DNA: TGTGCCAGCAGCCGACAATATAATTCGCCCCTCTAC.